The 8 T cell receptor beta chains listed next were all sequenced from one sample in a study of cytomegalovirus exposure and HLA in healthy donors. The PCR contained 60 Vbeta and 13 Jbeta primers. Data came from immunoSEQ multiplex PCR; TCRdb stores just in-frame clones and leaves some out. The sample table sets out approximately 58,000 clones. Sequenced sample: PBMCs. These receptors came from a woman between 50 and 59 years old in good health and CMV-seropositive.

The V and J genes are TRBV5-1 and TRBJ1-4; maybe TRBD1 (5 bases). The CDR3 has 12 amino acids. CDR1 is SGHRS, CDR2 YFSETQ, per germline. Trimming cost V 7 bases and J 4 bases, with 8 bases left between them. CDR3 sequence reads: CASRQLNEKLFF. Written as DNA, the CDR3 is TGCGCCAGCCGACAGCTTAATGAAAAACTGTTTTTT.

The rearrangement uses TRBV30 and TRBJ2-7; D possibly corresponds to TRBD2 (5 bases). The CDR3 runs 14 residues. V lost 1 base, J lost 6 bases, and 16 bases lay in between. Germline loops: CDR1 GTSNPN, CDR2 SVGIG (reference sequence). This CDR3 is CAWSELSLAGEQYF. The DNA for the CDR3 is TGTGCCTGGAGTGAACTGTCTCTGGCGGGCGAGCAGTACTTC.

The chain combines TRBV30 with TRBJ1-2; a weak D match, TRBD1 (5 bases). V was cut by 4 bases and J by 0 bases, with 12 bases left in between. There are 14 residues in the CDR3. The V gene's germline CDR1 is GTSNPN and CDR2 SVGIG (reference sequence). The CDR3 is CAWKGPAANYGYTF. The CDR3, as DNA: TGTGCCTGGAAGGGGCCGGCAGCTAACTATGGCTACACCTTC.

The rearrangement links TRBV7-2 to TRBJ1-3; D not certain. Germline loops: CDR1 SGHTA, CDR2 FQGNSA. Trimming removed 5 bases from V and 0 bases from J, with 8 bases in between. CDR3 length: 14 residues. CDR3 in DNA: TGTGCCAGCAGCCCCCACAGCTCTGGAAACACCATATATTTT. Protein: CASSPHSSGNTIYF.

The DNA of the CDR3 is TGTGCCAGCAGTTCCCGGACAGGGGGCAATCAGCCCCAGCATTTT. Protein: CASSSRTGGNQPQHF. The chain links TRBV2 to TRBJ1-5, with TRBD1 matching over 9 bases. From germline, CDR1 is SNHLY and CDR2 FYNNEI. Germline trimming cut 5 bases from V and 2 bases from J; bases unmatched to any gene: 4. The CDR3 has 15 amino acids.

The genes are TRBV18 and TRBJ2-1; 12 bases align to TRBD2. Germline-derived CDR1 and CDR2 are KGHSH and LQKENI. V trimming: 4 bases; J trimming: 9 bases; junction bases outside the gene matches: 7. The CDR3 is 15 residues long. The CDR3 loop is CASSQVTSGRGEQFF. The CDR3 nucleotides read TGTGCCAGCTCACAAGTGACTAGCGGGAGAGGTGAGCAGTTCTTC.

This CDR3 reads CASSYSRGSSEAFF. DNA of the CDR3: TGTGCCAGCAGTTACTCGAGAGGGTCGTCTGAAGCTTTCTTT. V gene TRBV6-5 combines with J gene TRBJ1-1; no definite D call. Germline V CDR1 and CDR2: MNHEY, SVGAGI. The CDR3 extends over 14 amino acids. V was cut by 0 bases and J by 6 bases, with 11 bases left in between.

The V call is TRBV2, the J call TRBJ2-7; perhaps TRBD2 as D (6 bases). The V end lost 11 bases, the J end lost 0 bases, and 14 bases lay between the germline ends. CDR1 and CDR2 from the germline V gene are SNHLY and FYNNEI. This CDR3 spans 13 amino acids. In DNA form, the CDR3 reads TGTGCCTGTGGGACTTTTAGCTCCTACGAGCAGTACTTC. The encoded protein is CACGTFSSYEQYF.